What follows are 18 T cell receptor beta chains derived from one specimen sequenced in a study of cytomegalovirus exposure and HLA in healthy donors. Vbeta (60) and Jbeta (13) primers were used in the PCR. Libraries were prepared by immunoSEQ multiplex PCR; TCRdb keeps only in-frame clonotypes and omits some of them. The repertoire includes about 150,000 clones, over 65% of them detected once, and approximately 2.3% sits in the top ten. Sample: PBMCs. The receptors were sampled from a man aged 30-40 years in good health and CMV-seronegative.

This clone was recorded a few times. The V call is TRBV6-5, the J call TRBJ1-3, with TRBD1 as a possible D gene (5 bases). The V gene lost 6 bases and the J gene lost 0 bases, with 12 bases spanning the gap. Looked up from germline, CDR1 is MNHEY and CDR2 is SVGAGI. The CDR3 totals 15 residues. The CDR3 here is CASRRDASSGNTIYF. The CDR3 DNA reads as TGTGCCAGCAGGCGGGACGCCAGCTCTGGAAACACCATATATTTT.

The genes are TRBV10-3 and TRBJ2-7; D is ambiguous. In germline, CDR1 is ENHRY, CDR2 SYGVKD. The CDR3 is 15 amino acids. The V gene lost 4 bases and the J gene lost 0 bases, with 13 bases spanning the gap. The CDR3 DNA follows: TGTGCCATCAGTGGACGGAGCTACGACTCCTACGAGCAGTACTTC. Residues: CAISGRSYDSYEQYF.

The chain couples TRBV21-1 to TRBJ1-4. TRBV21-1 is marked as a pseudogene. This CDR3 contains 15 residues. The CDR3 is CASSLKWRGGEKLFF. CDR3 coding DNA: TGTGCCAGCAGCCTGAAATGGCGGGGAGGGGAAAAACTGTTTTTT.

This clone appeared a few times. The rearrangement uses TRBV18 and TRBJ2-7; tentatively, D is TRBD1 (6 bases). The CDR3 runs to 16 residues. V lost 0 bases and J 5 bases, leaving 17 bases between the germline ends. Germline loops: CDR1 KGHSH, CDR2 LQKENI. Written as DNA, the CDR3 is TGTGCCAGCTCACCACCCACGACAGGTAGGAGGCACGAGCAGTACTTC. This codes for CASSPPTTGRRHEQYF.

The rearrangement joins TRBV7-9 to TRBJ1-1; D is undetermined. Trimming cost V 7 bases and J 2 bases, with 5 bases left between them. Germline V lookup: CDR1 SEHNR, CDR2 FQNEAQ (reference sequence). The CDR3 length is 11 residues. CDR3 protein: CASIYNTEAFF. DNA for the CDR3: TGTGCCAGCATCTACAACACTGAAGCTTTCTTT.

The chain uses TRBV6-5 and TRBJ2-1; TRBD2 agrees at 8 bases. The V gene end was trimmed by 0 bases and the J gene end by 2 bases; junction bases not matched to a gene: 3. Looked up from germline, CDR1 is MNHEY and CDR2 is SVGAGI. This CDR3 is built from 16 residues. For the CDR3, the DNA is TGTGCCAGCAGTTACTCGGGGACTAGGACCTACAATGAGCAGTTCTTC. Translation gives CASSYSGTRTYNEQFF.

This sequence joins TRBV28 and TRBJ2-1, with TRBD1 matching 7 bases. V was clipped by 4 bases and J by 4 bases; unmatched bases: 13. In germline, CDR1 is MDHEN, CDR2 SYDVKM. The CDR3 covers 17 residues. The CDR3: CASSSTGSFANYNEQFF. CDR3 DNA sequence: TGTGCCAGCAGTTCGACAGGGAGTTTCGCCAATTACAATGAGCAGTTCTTC.

V usage is TRBV5-6 and J usage is TRBJ2-7; D not resolved. The CDR3 covers 14 residues. Germline loops: CDR1 SGHDT, CDR2 YYEEEE. V lost 0 bases to trimming and J lost 2 bases, with 9 bases between them. CDR3 amino acids: CASSLGHPPYEQYF. The CDR3 bases are TGTGCCAGCAGCTTGGGACATCCGCCCTACGAGCAGTACTTC.

The chain uses TRBV10-3 and TRBJ2-7; possibly TRBD2 for D (6 bases). The CDR3 contains 16 residues. V lost 0 bases to trimming and J lost 4 bases, with 16 bases between them. Germline CDR1 and CDR2: ENHRY and SYGVKD. The CDR3 bases are TGTGCCATCAGTGAGTCCCTCGGGGGAGCGGAGTACGAGCAGTACTTC. It codes for CAISESLGGAEYEQYF.

This chain's CDR3 is CASSLRSRAGDRCEQYF. In nucleotides, the CDR3 is TGTGCCAGCAGTTTAAGGTCGCGGGCAGGGGATAGGTGCGAGCAGTACTTC. This sequence joins TRBV28 and TRBJ2-7, with D perhaps TRBD1 (6 bases). Trimming left V 2 bases short and J 6 bases short, with 23 bases between. In germline, CDR1 is MDHEN, CDR2 SYDVKM. The CDR3 runs 17 residues.

The genes are TRBV2 and TRBJ1-3; no firm D call. The CDR3 has 10 amino acids. In germline, CDR1 is SNHLY, CDR2 FYNNEI. Trimming stripped 8 bases from V and 4 bases from J, with 3 bases between. The CDR3 sequence is CASRGNTIYF. In DNA, the CDR3 is TGTGCCAGCCGGGGAAACACCATATATTTT.

This clone was detected only a few times. The chain employs TRBV7-2 and TRBJ2-7; possibly TRBD1 for D (6 bases). Trimming shortened V by 1 base and J by 3 bases, and 7 bases separated the two germline ends. This CDR3 contains 13 residues. The germline CDR1 and CDR2 sequences are SGHTA and FQGNSA. The CDR3 protein is CASSLVDSYEQYF. The CDR3, as DNA: TGTGCCAGCAGCTTAGTGGACAGCTACGAGCAGTACTTC.

This clone was seen only a few times. The genes are TRBV2 and TRBJ1-4; a weak D match, TRBD1 (6 bases). Trimming removed 1 base at V and 4 bases at J, with 13 bases between. This CDR3 contains 16 residues. Germline V gene lookup returns CDR1 SNHLY and CDR2 FYNNEI. CDR3 in DNA: TGTGCCAGCAGTGAAGGACAGAGGGGGGGTAATGAAAAACTGTTTTTT. Amino acids: CASSEGQRGGNEKLFF.

The chain carries TRBV27 and TRBJ2-6, with a possible D match to TRBD1 (5 bases). Deletions cut 0 bases from V and 2 bases from J, with 17 bases between. The CDR3 runs 19 residues. Germline CDR1 reads MNHEY; CDR2 reads SMNVEV (reference sequence). Here the CDR3 DNA reads TGTGCCAGCAGTTTATCGTCGAACAGGTTGGCCGCTGGGGCCAACGTCCTGACTTTC. Protein sequence: CASSLSSNRLAAGANVLTF.

CDR3 in amino acids: CASSPGQGSDGYTF. CDR3 nucleotides: TGTGCCAGCAGCCCGGGACAGGGGTCGGATGGCTACACCTTC. The genes are TRBV7-9 and TRBJ1-2; 10 nucleotides agree with TRBD1. CDR3 length: 14 residues. Germline CDR1 SEHNR, CDR2 FQNEAQ (reference sequence). The J segment lost 6 bases and the V segment lost 5 bases, leaving 6 bases of the junction unmatched.

This clone has only one observation. V and J are TRBV7-9 and TRBJ2-5; TRBD2 aligns across 13 bases. J lost 1 base, V lost 4 bases, and 3 bases had no gene match. This CDR3 is 16 amino acids long. Germline V gene lookup returns CDR1 SEHNR and CDR2 FQNEAQ (reference sequence). The CDR3 loop reads CASSSGLAGTQETQYF. In nucleotides, the CDR3 is TGTGCCAGCAGCTCGGGACTAGCGGGGACCCAAGAGACCCAGTACTTC.

This clone was seen a handful of times. The rearrangement links TRBV19 to TRBJ2-7; 11 bases line up with TRBD1. The CDR3 consists of 14 residues. With 6 bases clipped from V and 1 base from J, the junction kept 2 bases outside the gene matches. The V gene's germline CDR1 is LNHDA and CDR2 SQIVND (reference sequence). The CDR3 DNA sequence: TGTGCCAGTAGCCGGGACAGGGGGTCCTACGAGCAGTACTTC. Protein sequence: CASSRDRGSYEQYF.

In this sample, this clone turned up a few times. The genes are TRBV6-1 and TRBJ2-7; 12 positions agree with TRBD1. In germline, CDR1 is MNHNS, CDR2 SASEGT. The CDR3 length is 15 residues. V shed 4 bases, J shed 3 bases, and the junction held 4 bases outside the gene matches. In nucleotides, the CDR3 is TGTGCCAGCAGTGGGGGGACAGGGGGCGGCTACGAGCAGTACTTC. Translation gives CASSGGTGGGYEQYF.